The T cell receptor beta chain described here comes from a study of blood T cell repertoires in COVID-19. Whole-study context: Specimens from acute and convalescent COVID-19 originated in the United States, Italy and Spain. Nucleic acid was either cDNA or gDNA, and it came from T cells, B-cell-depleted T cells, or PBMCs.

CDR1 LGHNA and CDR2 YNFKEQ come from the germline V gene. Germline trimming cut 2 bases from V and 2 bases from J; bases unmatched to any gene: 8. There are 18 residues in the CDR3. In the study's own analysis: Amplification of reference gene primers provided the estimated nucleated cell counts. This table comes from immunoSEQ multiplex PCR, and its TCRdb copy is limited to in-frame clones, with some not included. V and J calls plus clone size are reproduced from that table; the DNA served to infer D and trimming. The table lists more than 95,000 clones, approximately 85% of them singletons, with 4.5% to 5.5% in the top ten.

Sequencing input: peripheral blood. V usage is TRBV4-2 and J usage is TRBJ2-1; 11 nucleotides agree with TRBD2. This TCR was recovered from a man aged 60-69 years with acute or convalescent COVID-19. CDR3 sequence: CASSQKLAGAVPYNEQFF. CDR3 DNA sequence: TGTGCCAGCAGCCAAAAACTAGCGGGAGCAGTACCCTACAATGAGCAGTTCTTC.